The T cell receptor beta chain under discussion was sequenced for a study of technical replicates of blood from several donors. Using immunoSEQ multiplex PCR, the repertoire was profiled, and TCRdb retains in-frame clones only, with some absent. Of about 80,000 clones detected, almost 98% appear once; the ten largest clones hold about 0.19%. The material sequenced was T cells isolated from PBMCs. The receptor was isolated from a human donor in good health.

In DNA, the CDR3 is TGTGCCAGCGACAGGGGGTTACCTTACTCTGGGGCCAACGTCCTGACTTTC. Protein product: CASDRGLPYSGANVLTF. The J gene is TRBJ2-6, the V gene TRBV7-9; TRBD1 matches 9 bases. J lost 0 bases, V lost 8 bases, and 8 bases had no gene match. CDR3 length equals 17 residues. Germline V gene sequence: CDR1 SEHNR, CDR2 FQNEAQ (reference sequence).